Below, 14 T cell receptor beta chains from the same sample are listed, as sequenced in a study of beta chain features in type 1 diabetes. Study-wide results and limits: A moderate, significant TCRB CDR3 shortening appeared in type 1 diabetes across four CD4+ subsets.

The authors reverse transcribed all of the isolated RNA, so sequencing captured expressed TCRB transcripts. The table came from immunoSEQ multiplex PCR; TCRdb's copy has only in-frame clones and leaves some out. The table includes roughly 220,000 clones, roughly 17% detected once. These receptors have no identified antigens. Material: naive CD4+ T cells from blood. The receptor source for this set is a man in his thirties or forties with type 1 diabetes.

The chain uses TRBV29-1 and TRBJ2-5, with TRBD1 identical over 12 bases. In germline, CDR1 is SQVTM, CDR2 ANQGSEA. Trimming cost V 7 bases and J 4 bases; bases outside gene matches: 7. There are 14 residues in the CDR3. CDR3 in amino acids: CSAPGQGAGETQYF. The CDR3 bases are TGCAGCGCCCCGGGACAGGGGGCGGGAGAGACCCAGTACTTC.

The rearrangement uses TRBV14 and TRBJ2-2, with 9 bases identical to TRBD2. Germline trimming cut 2 bases from V and 16 bases from J; bases unmatched to any gene: 8. Germline V gene sequence: CDR1 SGHDN, CDR2 FVKESK. This CDR3 has 13 residues. CDR3 sequence (DNA): TGTGCCAGCAGCCAACAGGTCCTAGCGGGATGGTTTTTT. Translated, it gives CASSQQVLAGWFF.

This rearrangement joins TRBV4-1 to TRBJ2-7; 10 nucleotides align to TRBD2. Trimming cost V 5 bases and J 12 bases; bases outside gene matches: 19. This CDR3 region has 16 residues. Germline CDR1 MGHRA, CDR2 YSYEKL. CDR3: CASSVEAGGPVVEMYF. The CDR3 nucleotides are TGCGCCAGCAGCGTAGAAGCGGGAGGGCCGGTTGTGGAAATGTACTTC.

There are a few counts of this clone. The rearrangement uses TRBV27 and TRBJ2-6; no reliable D call. CDR1 and CDR2 (germline): MNHEY, SMNVEV (reference sequence). The V and J ends lost 3 bases and 0 bases respectively, with 3 bases between them. This CDR3 is built from 14 residues. DNA for the CDR3: TGTGCCAGCAGTTTCAGCTCTGGGGCCAACGTCCTGACTTTC. The encoded protein is CASSFSSGANVLTF.

This clone was recorded a few times. The chain employs TRBV7-9 and TRBJ2-3, with TRBD1 as a possible D gene (5 bases). Germline lookup yields CDR1 SEHNR and CDR2 FQNEAQ (reference sequence). V lost 2 bases and J 4 bases, leaving 13 bases between the germline ends. The CDR3 extends over 15 amino acids. CDR3: CASSLTSGLPDTQYF. Written as DNA, the CDR3 is TGTGCCAGCAGCTTAACGTCAGGGCTACCAGATACGCAGTATTTT.

This clone was counted only a few times. The chain is built from TRBV25-1 and TRBJ2-5; 10 bases are shared with TRBD2. The CDR3 is made up of 16 amino acids. After removal of 2 bases from V and 5 bases from J, the junction contained 8 bases not matched to a gene. The germline V gene has CDR1 MGHDK and CDR2 SYGVNS. CDR3 in amino acids: CASSELAGAYAETQYF. The CDR3 nucleotides read TGTGCCAGCAGTGAACTAGCGGGAGCCTACGCCGAGACCCAGTACTTC.

As regards this clone: Other DNA sequences of this sample code for an identical CDR3. The V call is TRBV10-3, the J call TRBJ2-1; D gene unclear. Between the trimmed V and J ends, which lost 0 bases and 6 bases, there was a span of 6 bases. The CDR3 consists of 13 residues. The V gene's germline CDR1 is ENHRY and CDR2 SYGVKD. The CDR3 protein is CAISESSGNEQFF. The CDR3 DNA sequence: TGTGCCATCAGTGAGTCTTCGGGCAATGAGCAGTTCTTC.

This clone was observed a few times. The chain combines TRBV5-1 with TRBJ2-1; D is possibly TRBD1 (6 bases). This CDR3 has 14 residues. V lost 4 bases and J lost 5, with 13 bases in between. Germline loops: CDR1 SGHRS, CDR2 YFSETQ. As DNA, the CDR3 is TGCGCCAGCAGCGGGCAGGGACAACACAATGAGCAGTTCTTC. Translating it yields CASSGQGQHNEQFF. Complete variable domain (other parts from reference TRBV5-1 and TRBJ2-1): KAGVTQTPRYLIKTRGQQVTLSCSPISGHRSVSWYQQTPGQGLQFLFEYFSETQRNKGNFPGRFSGRQFSNSRSEMNVSTLELGDSALYLCASSGQGQHNEQFFGPGTRLTVL.

This clone was found a few times. The J gene is TRBJ2-1, the V gene TRBV20-1; D unclear. The V gene's germline CDR1 is DFQATT and CDR2 SNEGSKA (reference sequence). This CDR3 spans 11 amino acids. CDR3 DNA: TGCAGCTCGGCAGTATACAATGAGCAGTTCTTC. It is translated as CSSAVYNEQFF.

This clone was counted a few times. This chain links TRBV7-2 with TRBJ1-4; D is unresolved. Germline V gene data show CDR1 as SGHTA and CDR2 as FQGNSA. Trimming removed 4 bases from V and 8 bases from J, with 14 bases in between. The CDR3 spans 14 residues. CDR3 bases: TGTGCCAGCAGCTCCTATGGTTCGGAGGAAAAACTGTTTTTT. It translates to CASSSYGSEEKLFF.

The V gene is TRBV18, the J gene TRBJ1-2; D not resolved. The CDR3 consists of 11 residues. The V end lost 3 bases, the J end lost 4 bases, and 3 bases lay between the germline ends. CDR1 and CDR2 from the germline V gene are KGHSH and LQKENI. This CDR3 reads CASSPFYGYTF. The CDR3 region has the DNA TGTGCCAGCTCACCGTTCTATGGCTACACCTTC.

This sequence joins TRBV7-9 and TRBJ2-3, with 13 bases fitting TRBD2. The germline V gene encodes CDR1 SEHNR and CDR2 FQNEAQ (reference sequence). The CDR3 sequence is 15 residues long. Losses at the gene ends were 5 bases for V and 4 bases for J; bases not matched to a gene: 3. CDR3 sequence: CASSPTSGRADTQYF. CDR3 nucleotides: TGTGCCAGCAGCCCAACTAGCGGGAGGGCAGATACGCAGTATTTT.

The CDR3 DNA follows: TGTGCCAGCAGCTCATCGGGGACAGGTCCCACAGATACGCAGTATTTT. Translated: CASSSSGTGPTDTQYF. The rearrangement uses TRBV7-9 and TRBJ2-3, with 8 nucleotides matching TRBD1. CDR3 length: 16 residues. V lost 4 bases and J lost 2; bases outside the gene matches: 8. Looked up from germline, CDR1 is SEHNR and CDR2 is FQNEAQ (reference sequence).

This clone was recorded a few times. The chain couples TRBV15 to TRBJ1-4; weak D call: TRBD1 (6 bases). The CDR3 extends over 14 amino acids. Trimming pared 2 bases from V and 8 bases from J, leaving 12 bases between. CDR1 is LNHNV, CDR2 YYDKDF, per germline (reference sequence). CDR3 amino acids: CATSRRQATEKLFF. CDR3 bases: TGTGCCACCAGCAGAAGACAGGCAACCGAAAAACTGTTTTTT.